What follows are 13 T cell receptor beta chains derived from one specimen sequenced in a study of blood T cell repertoires in COVID-19. Generated by immunoSEQ multiplex PCR, the TCRdb table keeps only in-frame clones and is missing some. The sample includes 130,000 or so clones, about nine tenths seen only once; the top ten take about 4.5%. Material for sequencing was peripheral blood. Source of these receptors: a man aged 35 to 55 with acute or convalescent COVID-19.

V gene TRBV6-1 combines with J gene TRBJ1-1; D might be TRBD1 (5 bases). The CDR3 has 14 residues. Per the germline V gene, CDR1 is MNHNS and CDR2 is SASEGT. V lost 1 base and J 0 bases, leaving 6 bases between the germline ends. The CDR3 loop reads CASSEGGLNTEAFF. The DNA for the CDR3 is TGTGCCAGCAGTGAAGGGGGCTTGAACACTGAAGCTTTCTTT.

The V gene is TRBV14, the J gene TRBJ2-1; D may be TRBD2 (5 bases). Germline-derived CDR1 and CDR2 are SGHDN and FVKESK. Trimming removed 0 bases at V and 0 bases at J, with 12 bases between. The CDR3 runs 17 residues. As DNA, the CDR3 is TGTGCCAGCAGCCAAGAAACGGGAATAAGCTCCTACAATGAGCAGTTCTTC. Translation: CASSQETGISSYNEQFF.

The J gene is TRBJ2-1, the V gene TRBV3-1 (or the pseudogene TRBV3-2); 11 bases map to TRBD2. The germline V gene has CDR1 LGHDT and CDR2 YNNKEL (reference sequence). V was clipped by 6 bases and J by 7 bases; unmatched bases: 8. The CDR3 has 15 amino acids. The CDR3 bases are TGTGCCAGCAGTCCCATGCTAGCGGGAGGTAATGAGCAGTTCTTC. It is translated as CASSPMLAGGNEQFF.

V gene TRBV5-4 combines with J gene TRBJ1-6; 8 bases align to TRBD1. Germline lookup yields CDR1 SGHNT and CDR2 YYREEE (reference sequence). The CDR3 has 15 amino acids. The V segment lost 2 bases and the J segment 10 bases; nucleotides outside the gene matches: 8. CDR3 DNA: TGTGCCAGCAGCTTCGGCGGACAGGGAGGATCACCCCTCCACTTT. It specifies CASSFGGQGGSPLHF.

The chain uses TRBV29-1 and TRBJ2-7, with 8 bases matching TRBD2. Trimming at V came to 5 bases and at J to 7 bases, leaving 31 bases not matched to a gene. The CDR3 is made up of 20 amino acids. The germline V gene has CDR1 SQVTM and CDR2 ANQGSEA. This CDR3 is CSVLPFRTSLGPGTAGEQYF. The DNA of the CDR3 is TGCAGCGTTCTTCCTTTCCGGACTAGCTTGGGACCGGGGACCGCGGGAGAGCAGTACTTC.

V is TRBV12-3 or TRBV12-4 and J is TRBJ1-6, with unresolved D. Trimming removed 7 bases at V and 8 bases at J, with 9 bases between. CDR3 size: 12 residues. CDR3 coding DNA: TGTGCCAGCACCCTCCGGGATTCACCCCTCCACTTT. It specifies CASTLRDSPLHF.

In DNA, the CDR3 is TGTGCCAGCAGCTTAGGAAGGGGTACAGATACGCAGTATTTT. Translated: CASSLGRGTDTQYF. The J gene is TRBJ2-3, the V gene TRBV11-3, with TRBD1 as a possible D gene (5 bases). This CDR3 is 14 amino acids long. Germline V gene data show CDR1 as SGHNT and CDR2 as YENEEA. Between the trimmed V and J ends, which lost 1 base and 3 bases, there was a span of 8 bases.

This clone was found once. The chain couples TRBV2 to TRBJ1-4; tentatively, D is TRBD1 (5 bases). This CDR3 comprises 14 residues. Trimming took off 3 bases at V and 8 bases at J, with 13 bases between the two ends. The V gene's germline CDR1 is SNHLY and CDR2 FYNNEI. The CDR3 spells CASSDWAQAEKLFF. The DNA for the CDR3 is TGTGCCAGCAGTGATTGGGCACAGGCGGAAAAACTGTTTTTT.

V is TRBV3-1 (or the pseudogene TRBV3-2) and J is TRBJ2-3; 15 positions agree with TRBD2. With 4 bases clipped from V and 6 bases from J, the junction kept 14 bases outside the gene matches. The CDR3 length is 19 residues. In germline, CDR1 is LGHDT, CDR2 YNNKEL (reference sequence). CDR3 nucleotide sequence: TGTGCCAGCAGCCTTAGCCACCCGGGACTAGCGGGAGGTGGCGATACGCAGTATTTT. Translated: CASSLSHPGLAGGGDTQYF.

This chain joins TRBV10-3 and TRBJ1-5, with 12 bases that match TRBD1. Germline V gene sequence: CDR1 ENHRY, CDR2 SYGVKD. After removal of 2 bases from V and 6 bases from J, the junction contained 5 bases not matched to a gene. This CDR3 has 16 amino acids. The CDR3 loop is CAISEGGQGAGQPQHF. DNA for the CDR3: TGTGCCATCAGTGAGGGGGGACAGGGGGCAGGTCAGCCCCAGCATTTT.

This chain links TRBV30 with TRBJ2-5, with D perhaps matching TRBD2 (5 bases). V lost 0 bases to trimming and J lost 4 bases, with 9 bases between them. From germline, CDR1 is GTSNPN and CDR2 SVGIG (reference sequence). This CDR3 is 13 amino acids long. CDR3 sequence (DNA): TGTGCCTGGAGTGTAGACCGGGGAGAGACCCAGTACTTC. Translating gives CAWSVDRGETQYF. Supplemented by reference TRBV30 and TRBJ2-5, the full variable domain reads SQTIHQWPATLVQPVGSPLSLECTVEGTSNPNLYWYRQAAGRGLQLLFYSVGIGQISSEVPQNLSASRPQDRQFILSSKKLLLSDSGFYLCAWSVDRGETQYFGPGTRLLVL.

The CDR3 nucleotides read TGTGCCAGCAGCTTCGTTAGCACTGCTAACTATGGCTACACCTTC. Amino acid sequence: CASSFVSTANYGYTF. The chain uses TRBV7-9 and TRBJ1-2, with D hard to call. Germline CDR1 reads SEHNR; CDR2 reads FQNEAQ (reference sequence). With 3 bases removed from V and 0 bases from J, the gap between germline ends came to 11 bases. The CDR3 length is 15 residues.

The genes are TRBV7-9 and TRBJ2-5, with 8 positions matching TRBD1. From germline, CDR1 is SEHNR and CDR2 FQNEAQ (reference sequence). Unmatched junction bases numbered 12, after V lost 1 base and J lost 8 bases. There are 16 residues in the CDR3. CDR3 bases: TGTGCCAGCAGCTTAGGGGGACAGGCCTTGCTTAACACCCAGTACTTC. Translating it yields CASSLGGQALLNTQYF.